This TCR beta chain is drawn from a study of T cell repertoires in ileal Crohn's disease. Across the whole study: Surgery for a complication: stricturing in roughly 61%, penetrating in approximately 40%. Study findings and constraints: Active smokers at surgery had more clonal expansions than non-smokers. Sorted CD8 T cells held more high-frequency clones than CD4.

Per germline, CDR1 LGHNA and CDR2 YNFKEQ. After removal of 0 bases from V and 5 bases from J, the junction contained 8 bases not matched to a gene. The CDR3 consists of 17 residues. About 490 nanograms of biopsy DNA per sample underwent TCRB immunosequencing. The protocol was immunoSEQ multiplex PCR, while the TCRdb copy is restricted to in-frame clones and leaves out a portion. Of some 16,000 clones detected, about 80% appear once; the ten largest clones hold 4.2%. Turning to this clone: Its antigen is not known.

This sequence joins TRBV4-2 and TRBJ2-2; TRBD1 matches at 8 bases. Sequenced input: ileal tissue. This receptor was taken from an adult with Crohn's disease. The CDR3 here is CASSQEGQGARTGELFF. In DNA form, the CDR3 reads TGTGCCAGCAGCCAAGAGGGGCAGGGGGCGAGGACCGGGGAGCTGTTTTTT.